This TCR beta chain is from a study of blood T cell repertoires in COVID-19. Study at large: The United States, Italy and Spain supplied acute and convalescent COVID-19 samples.

Here immunoSEQ multiplex PCR was the method, and the copy in TCRdb shows in-frame clones only, minus some. The table includes 150,000 to 200,000 clones, around 83% detected once. This CDR3 contains 15 residues. V was pared by 5 bases and J by 0 bases, with 13 bases between. CDR1 is SGHAT, CDR2 FQDESV, per germline (reference sequence). The sequenced sample consisted of peripheral blood. The V gene is TRBV11-1, the J gene TRBJ1-1; no clear D gene. This receptor was taken from a woman in her sixties with acute or convalescent COVID-19. The CDR3 sequence: CASSQGDGMNTEAFF. DNA of the CDR3: TGTGCCAGCAGCCAAGGAGACGGGATGAACACTGAAGCTTTCTTT.